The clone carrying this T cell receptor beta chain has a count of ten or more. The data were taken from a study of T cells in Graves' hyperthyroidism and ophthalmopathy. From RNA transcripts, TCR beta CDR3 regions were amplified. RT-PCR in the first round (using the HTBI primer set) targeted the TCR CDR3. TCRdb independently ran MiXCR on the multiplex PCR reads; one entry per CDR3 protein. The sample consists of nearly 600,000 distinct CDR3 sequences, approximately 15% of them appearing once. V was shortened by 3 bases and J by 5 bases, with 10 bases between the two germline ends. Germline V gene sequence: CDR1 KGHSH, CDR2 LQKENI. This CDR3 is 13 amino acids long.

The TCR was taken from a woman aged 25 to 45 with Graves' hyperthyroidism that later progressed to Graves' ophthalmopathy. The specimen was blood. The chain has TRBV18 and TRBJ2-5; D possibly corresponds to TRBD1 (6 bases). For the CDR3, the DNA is TGTGCCAGCTCACCTTCTCAGGGGGAGACCCAGTACTTC. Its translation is CASSPSQGETQYF.